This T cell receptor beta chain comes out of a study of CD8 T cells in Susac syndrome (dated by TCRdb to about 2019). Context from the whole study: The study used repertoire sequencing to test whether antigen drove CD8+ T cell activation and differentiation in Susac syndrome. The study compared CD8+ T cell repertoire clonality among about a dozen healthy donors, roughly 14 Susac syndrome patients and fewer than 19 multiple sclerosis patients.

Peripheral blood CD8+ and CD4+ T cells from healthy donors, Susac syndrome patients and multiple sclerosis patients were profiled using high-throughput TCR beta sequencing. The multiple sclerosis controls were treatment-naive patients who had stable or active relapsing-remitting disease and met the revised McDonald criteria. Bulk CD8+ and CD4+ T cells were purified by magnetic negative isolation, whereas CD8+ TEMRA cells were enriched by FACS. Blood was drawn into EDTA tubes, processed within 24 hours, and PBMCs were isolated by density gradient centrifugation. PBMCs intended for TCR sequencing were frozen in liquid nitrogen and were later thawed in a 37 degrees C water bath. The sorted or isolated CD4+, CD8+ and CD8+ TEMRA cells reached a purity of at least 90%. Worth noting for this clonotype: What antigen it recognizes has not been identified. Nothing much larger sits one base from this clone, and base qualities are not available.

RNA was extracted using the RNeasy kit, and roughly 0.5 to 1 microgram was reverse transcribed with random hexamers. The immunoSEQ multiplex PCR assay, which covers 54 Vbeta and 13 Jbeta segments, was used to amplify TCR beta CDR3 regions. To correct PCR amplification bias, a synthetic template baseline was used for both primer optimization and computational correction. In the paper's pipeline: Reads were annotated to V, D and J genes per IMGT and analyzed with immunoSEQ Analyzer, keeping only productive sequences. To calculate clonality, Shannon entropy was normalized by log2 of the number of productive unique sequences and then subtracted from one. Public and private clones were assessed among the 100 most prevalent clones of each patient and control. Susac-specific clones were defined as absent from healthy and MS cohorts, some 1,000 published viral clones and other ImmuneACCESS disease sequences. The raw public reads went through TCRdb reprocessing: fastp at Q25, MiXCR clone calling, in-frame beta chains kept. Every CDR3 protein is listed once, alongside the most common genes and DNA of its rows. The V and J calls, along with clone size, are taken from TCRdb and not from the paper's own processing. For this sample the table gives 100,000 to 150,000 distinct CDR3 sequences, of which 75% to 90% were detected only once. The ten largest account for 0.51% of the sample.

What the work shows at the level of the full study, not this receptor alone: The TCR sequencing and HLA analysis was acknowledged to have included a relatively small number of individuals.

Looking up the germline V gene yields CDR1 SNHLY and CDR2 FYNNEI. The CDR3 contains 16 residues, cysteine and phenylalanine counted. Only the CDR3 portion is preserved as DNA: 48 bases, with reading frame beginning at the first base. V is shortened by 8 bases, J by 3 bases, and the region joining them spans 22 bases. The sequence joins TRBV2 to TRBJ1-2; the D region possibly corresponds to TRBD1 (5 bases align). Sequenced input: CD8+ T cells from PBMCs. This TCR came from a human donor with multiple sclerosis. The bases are TGTGCCAGCGACAACCCTCGGAGACAGTCCTACTATGGCTACACCTTC. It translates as CASDNPRRQSYYGYTF.